The subject of this entry is one T cell receptor (beta chain). This record comes from a study of blood T cell repertoires in COVID-19. As for the study in general: Sites in the United States, Italy and Spain provided acute and convalescent COVID-19 samples. The analysed material was cDNA or gDNA that came from T cells, B-cell-depleted T cells, or PBMCs.

In the authors' methods: Reference gene primers were amplified, and this amplification served to estimate nucleated cell counts. TCRdb's table, derived via immunoSEQ multiplex PCR, lists solely in-frame clones and lacks some. That table gives V, J and clone size, and the DNA gave D and trimming. Counted here are about 220,000 clones, about nine tenths occurring once; the ten biggest clones make up roughly 2.3%. Germline assignment: CDR1 SGHTA and CDR2 FQGNSA. This CDR3 comprises 13 residues. V was trimmed by 4 bases and J by 4 bases, leaving 8 bases between them. The receptor's source is a man between 25 and 39 years old who had recovered from COVID-19. The V call is TRBV7-2, the J call TRBJ2-1, with a tentative D call TRBD1 (5 bases). The sample comprised peripheral blood. The CDR3 bases are TGTGCCAGCAGCTCCGACAGTTACAATGAGCAGTTCTTC. Protein product: CASSSDSYNEQFF.